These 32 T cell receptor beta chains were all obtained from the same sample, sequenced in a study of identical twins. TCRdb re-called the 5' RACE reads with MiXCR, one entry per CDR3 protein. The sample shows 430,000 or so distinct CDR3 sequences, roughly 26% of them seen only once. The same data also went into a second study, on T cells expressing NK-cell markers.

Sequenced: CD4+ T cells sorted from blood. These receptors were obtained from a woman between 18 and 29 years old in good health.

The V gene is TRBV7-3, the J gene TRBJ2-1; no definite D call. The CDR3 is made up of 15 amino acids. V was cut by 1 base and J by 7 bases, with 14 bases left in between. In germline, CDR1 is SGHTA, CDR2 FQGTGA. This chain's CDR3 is CASSLRLVGSNEQFF. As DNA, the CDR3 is TGTGCCAGCAGCTTAAGGTTGGTGGGTAGTAATGAGCAGTTCTTC. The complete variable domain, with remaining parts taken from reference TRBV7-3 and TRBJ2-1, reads GAGVSQTPSNKVTEKGKYVELRCDPISGHTALYWYRQSLGQGPEFLIYFQGTGAADDSGLPNDRFFAVRPEGSVSTLKIQRTERGDSAVYLCASSLRLVGSNEQFFGPGTRLTVL.

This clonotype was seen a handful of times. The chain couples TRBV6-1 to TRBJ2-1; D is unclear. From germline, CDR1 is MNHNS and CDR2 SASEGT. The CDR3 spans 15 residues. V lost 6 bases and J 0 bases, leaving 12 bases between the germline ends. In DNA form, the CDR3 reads TGTGCCAGCAGCCAAATGTGGAGCTCCTACAATGAGCAGTTCTTC. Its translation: CASSQMWSSYNEQFF.

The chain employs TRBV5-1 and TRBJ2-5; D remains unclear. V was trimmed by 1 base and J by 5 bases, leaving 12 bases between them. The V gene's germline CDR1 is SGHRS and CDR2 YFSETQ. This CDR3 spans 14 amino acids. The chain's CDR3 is CASSLNRNGETQYF. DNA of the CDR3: TGCGCCAGCAGCTTGAACCGAAATGGGGAGACCCAGTACTTC. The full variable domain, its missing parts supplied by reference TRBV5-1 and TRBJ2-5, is KAGVTQTPRYLIKTRGQQVTLSCSPISGHRSVSWYQQTPGQGLQFLFEYFSETQRNKGNFPGRFSGRQFSNSRSEMNVSTLELGDSALYLCASSLNRNGETQYFGPGTRLLVL.

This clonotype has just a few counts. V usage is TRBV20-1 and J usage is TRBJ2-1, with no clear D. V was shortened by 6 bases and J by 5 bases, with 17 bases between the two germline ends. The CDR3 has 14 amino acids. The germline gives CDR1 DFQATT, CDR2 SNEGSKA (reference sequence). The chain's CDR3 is CSARKPLVHNEQFF. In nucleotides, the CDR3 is TGCAGTGCAAGAAAACCCCTAGTCCACAATGAGCAGTTCTTC.

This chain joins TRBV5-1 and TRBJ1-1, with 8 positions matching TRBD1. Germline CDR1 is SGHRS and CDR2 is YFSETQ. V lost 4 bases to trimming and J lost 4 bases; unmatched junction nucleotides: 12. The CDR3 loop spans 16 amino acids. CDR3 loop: CASSGRGTGQGTEAFF. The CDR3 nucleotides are TGCGCCAGCAGCGGCCGAGGGACAGGTCAGGGCACTGAAGCTTTCTTT.

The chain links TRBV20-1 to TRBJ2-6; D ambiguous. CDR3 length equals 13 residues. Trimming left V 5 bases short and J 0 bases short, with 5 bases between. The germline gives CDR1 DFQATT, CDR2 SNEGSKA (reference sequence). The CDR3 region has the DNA TGCAGTGCTTCGAACTCTGGGGCCAACGTCCTGACTTTC. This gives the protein CSASNSGANVLTF.

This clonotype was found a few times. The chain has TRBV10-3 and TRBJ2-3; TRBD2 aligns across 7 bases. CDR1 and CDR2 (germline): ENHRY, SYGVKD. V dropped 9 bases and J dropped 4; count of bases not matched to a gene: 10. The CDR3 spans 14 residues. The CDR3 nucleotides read TGTGCCATTAAAACTAGCGTGGCCCCAGATACGCAGTATTTT. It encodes CAIKTSVAPDTQYF.

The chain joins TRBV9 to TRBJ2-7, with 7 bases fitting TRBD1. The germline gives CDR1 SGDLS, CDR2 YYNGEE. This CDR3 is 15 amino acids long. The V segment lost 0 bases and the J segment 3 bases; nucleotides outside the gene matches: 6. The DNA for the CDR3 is TGTGCCAGCAGCGTAGCCCCGGGACAGAGCTACGAGCAGTACTTC. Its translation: CASSVAPGQSYEQYF. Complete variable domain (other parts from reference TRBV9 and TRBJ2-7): DSGVTQTPKHLITATGQRVTLRCSPRSGDLSVYWYQQSLDQGLQFLIQYYNGEERAKGNILERFSAQQFPDLHSELNLSSLELGDSALYFCASSVAPGQSYEQYFGPGTRLTVT.

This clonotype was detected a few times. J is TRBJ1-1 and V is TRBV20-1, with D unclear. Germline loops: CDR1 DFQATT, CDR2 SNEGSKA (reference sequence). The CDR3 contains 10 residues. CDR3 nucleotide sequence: TGCAGCACATGGGCCAACCAGGCTTTCTTT. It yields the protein CSTWANQAFF.

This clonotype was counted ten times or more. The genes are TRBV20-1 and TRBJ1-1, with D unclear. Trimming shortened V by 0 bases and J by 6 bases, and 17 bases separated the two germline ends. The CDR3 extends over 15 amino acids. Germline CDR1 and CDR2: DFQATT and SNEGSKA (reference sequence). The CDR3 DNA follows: TGCAGTGCTAGAGACCGGACGGTCGGAAAAGCTGAAGCTTTCTTT. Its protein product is CSARDRTVGKAEAFF.

CDR3 nucleotides: TGTGCCAGCAGTTTAAGTAGGGCCTCTAGCACAGATACGCAGTATTTT. It encodes CASSLSRASSTDTQYF. The V call is TRBV12-3 or TRBV12-4, the J call TRBJ2-3; no firm D call. The length of the CDR3 is 16 residues. V was cut by 2 bases and J by 0 bases, with 12 bases left in between.

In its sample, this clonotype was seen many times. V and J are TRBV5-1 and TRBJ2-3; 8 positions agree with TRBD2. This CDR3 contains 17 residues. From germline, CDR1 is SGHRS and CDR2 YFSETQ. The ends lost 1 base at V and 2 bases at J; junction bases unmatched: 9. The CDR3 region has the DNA TGCGCCAGCAGCTTGTCGAGGACTAGCCCCCACACAGATACGCAGTATTTT. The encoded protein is CASSLSRTSPHTDTQYF.

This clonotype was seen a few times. The CDR3 protein is CAWSGNNQPQHF. DNA for the CDR3: TGTGCCTGGAGTGGGAACAATCAGCCCCAGCATTTT. The rearrangement links TRBV30 to TRBJ1-5; D is ambiguous. V was clipped by 1 base and J by 3 bases, with 4 bases between them. The CDR3 has 12 residues. Per the germline V gene, CDR1 is GTSNPN and CDR2 is SVGIG (reference sequence).

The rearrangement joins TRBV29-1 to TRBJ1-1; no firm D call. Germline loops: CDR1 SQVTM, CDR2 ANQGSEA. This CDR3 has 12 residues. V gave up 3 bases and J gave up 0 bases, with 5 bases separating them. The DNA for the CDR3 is TGCAGCGTTGAGGGTTTGAACACTGAAGCTTTCTTT. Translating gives CSVEGLNTEAFF.

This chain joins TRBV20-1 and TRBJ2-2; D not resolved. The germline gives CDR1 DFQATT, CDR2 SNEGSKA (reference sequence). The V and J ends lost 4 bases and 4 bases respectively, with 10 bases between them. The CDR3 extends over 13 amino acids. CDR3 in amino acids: CSAKDTATGELFF. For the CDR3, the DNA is TGCAGTGCTAAAGACACAGCCACCGGGGAGCTGTTTTTT.

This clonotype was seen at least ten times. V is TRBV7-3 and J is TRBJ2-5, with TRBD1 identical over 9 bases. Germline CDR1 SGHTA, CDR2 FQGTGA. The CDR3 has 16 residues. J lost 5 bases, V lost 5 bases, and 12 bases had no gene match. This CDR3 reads CASSPQATGGWETQYF. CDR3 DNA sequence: TGTGCCAGCAGCCCACAGGCGACAGGGGGTTGGGAGACCCAGTACTTC.

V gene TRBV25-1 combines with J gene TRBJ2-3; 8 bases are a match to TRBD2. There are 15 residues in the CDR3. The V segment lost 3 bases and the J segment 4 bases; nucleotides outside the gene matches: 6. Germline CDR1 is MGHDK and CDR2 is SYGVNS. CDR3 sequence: CASSERDGGADTQYF. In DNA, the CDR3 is TGTGCCAGCAGTGAGAGGGACGGGGGGGCAGATACGCAGTATTTT.

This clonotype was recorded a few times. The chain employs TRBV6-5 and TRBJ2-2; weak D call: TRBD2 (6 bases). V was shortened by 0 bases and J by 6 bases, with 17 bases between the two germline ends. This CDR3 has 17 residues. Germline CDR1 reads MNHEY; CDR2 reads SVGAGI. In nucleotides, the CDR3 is TGTGCCAGCAGTTACTCTGGGGTCGGGGGAGTGTCCGGGGAGCTGTTTTTT. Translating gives CASSYSGVGGVSGELFF.

The CDR3 bases are TGTGCCAGCAGCGTAGTGAGGCGGGGGCGCACAGATACGCAGTATTTT. Its translation: CASSVVRRGRTDTQYF. The chain uses TRBV9 and TRBJ2-3; TRBD2 might be the D (7 bases). Germline V gene data show CDR1 as SGDLS and CDR2 as YYNGEE. V dropped 0 bases and J dropped 1 base, with 12 bases sitting between them. This CDR3 has 16 residues.

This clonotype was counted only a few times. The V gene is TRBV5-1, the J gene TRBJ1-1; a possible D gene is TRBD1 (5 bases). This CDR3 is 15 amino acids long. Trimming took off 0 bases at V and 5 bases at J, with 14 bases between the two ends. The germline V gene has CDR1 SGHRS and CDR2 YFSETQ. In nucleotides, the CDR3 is TGCGCCAGCAGCTTGGTCGGGGCAGGTGGGACTGAAGCTTTCTTT. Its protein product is CASSLVGAGGTEAFF.

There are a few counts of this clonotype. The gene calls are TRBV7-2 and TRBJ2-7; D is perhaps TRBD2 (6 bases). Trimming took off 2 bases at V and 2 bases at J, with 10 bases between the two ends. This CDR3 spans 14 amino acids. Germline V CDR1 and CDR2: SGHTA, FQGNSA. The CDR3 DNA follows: TGTGCCAGCAGCTTAACAGCGGGTCCCTACGAGCAGTACTTC. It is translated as CASSLTAGPYEQYF. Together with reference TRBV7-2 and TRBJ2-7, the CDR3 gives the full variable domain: GAGVSQSPSNKVTEKGKDVELRCDPISGHTALYWYRQSLGQGLEFLIYFQGNSAPDKSGLPSDRFSAERTGGSVSTLTIQRTQQEDSAVYLCASSLTAGPYEQYFGPGTRLTVT.

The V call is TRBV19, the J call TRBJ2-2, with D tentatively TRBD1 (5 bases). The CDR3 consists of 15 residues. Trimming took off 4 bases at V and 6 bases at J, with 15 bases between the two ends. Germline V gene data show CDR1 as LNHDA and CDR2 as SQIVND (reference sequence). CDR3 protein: CASSKAPGKAGELFF. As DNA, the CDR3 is TGTGCCAGTAGTAAAGCCCCAGGGAAGGCCGGGGAGCTGTTTTTT.

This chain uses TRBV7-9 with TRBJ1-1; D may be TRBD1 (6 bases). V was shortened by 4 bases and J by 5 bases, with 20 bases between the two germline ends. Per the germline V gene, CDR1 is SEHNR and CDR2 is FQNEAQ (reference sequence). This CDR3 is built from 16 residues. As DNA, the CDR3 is TGTGCCAGCAGCTCCCCTCCCCGGCGAGGGGGGACTGAAGCTTTCTTT. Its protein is CASSSPPRRGGTEAFF.

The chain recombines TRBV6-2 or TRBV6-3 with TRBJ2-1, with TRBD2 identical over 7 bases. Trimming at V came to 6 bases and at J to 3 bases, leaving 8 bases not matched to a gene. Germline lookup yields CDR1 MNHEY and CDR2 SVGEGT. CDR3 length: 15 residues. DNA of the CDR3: TGTGCCAGCAGCCTTAGCGGGTCCTTCTACAATGAGCAGTTCTTC. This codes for CASSLSGSFYNEQFF.

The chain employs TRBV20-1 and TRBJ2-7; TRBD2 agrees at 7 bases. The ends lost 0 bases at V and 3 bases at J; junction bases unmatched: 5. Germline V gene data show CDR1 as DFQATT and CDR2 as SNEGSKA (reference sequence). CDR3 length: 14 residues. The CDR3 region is CSARDASGGYEQYF. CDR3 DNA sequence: TGCAGTGCTAGAGATGCGTCGGGGGGCTACGAGCAGTACTTC.

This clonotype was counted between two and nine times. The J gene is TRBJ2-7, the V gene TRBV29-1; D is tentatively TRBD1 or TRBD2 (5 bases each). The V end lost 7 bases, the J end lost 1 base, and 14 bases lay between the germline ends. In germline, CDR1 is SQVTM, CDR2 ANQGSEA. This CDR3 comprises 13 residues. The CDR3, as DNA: TGCAGCGCCACCCGGGACGGTTCCTACGAGCAGTACTTC. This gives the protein CSATRDGSYEQYF.

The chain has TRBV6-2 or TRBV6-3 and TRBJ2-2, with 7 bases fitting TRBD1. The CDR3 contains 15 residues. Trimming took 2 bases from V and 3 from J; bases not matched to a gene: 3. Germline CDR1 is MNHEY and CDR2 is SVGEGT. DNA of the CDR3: TGTGCCAGCAGTTACAGGGGGCCTTACACCGGGGAGCTGTTTTTT. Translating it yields CASSYRGPYTGELFF.

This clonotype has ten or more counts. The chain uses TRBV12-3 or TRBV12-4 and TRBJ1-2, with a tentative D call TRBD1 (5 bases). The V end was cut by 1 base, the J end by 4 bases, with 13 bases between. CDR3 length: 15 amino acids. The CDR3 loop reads CASSLGTGLSYGYTF. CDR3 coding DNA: TGTGCCAGCAGTTTAGGAACGGGACTCTCCTATGGCTACACCTTC.

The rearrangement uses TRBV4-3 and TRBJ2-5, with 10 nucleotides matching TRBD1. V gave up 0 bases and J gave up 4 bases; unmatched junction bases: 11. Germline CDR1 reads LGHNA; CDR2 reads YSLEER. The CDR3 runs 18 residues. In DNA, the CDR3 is TGCGCCAGCAGCCAAGACACCCGGACAGGGGGTTGGGGAGAGACCCAGTACTTC. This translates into CASSQDTRTGGWGETQYF.

CDR3 coding DNA: TGTGCCAGCTCACCAATCGGGGGGGCCGCCTACAATGAGCAGTTCTTC. Its translation: CASSPIGGAAYNEQFF. The chain employs TRBV18 and TRBJ2-1, with 8 bases identical to TRBD2. The CDR3 sequence is 16 residues long. CDR1 is KGHSH, CDR2 LQKENI, per germline. V shed 2 bases and J 2 bases; nucleotides not matched to a gene: 5.

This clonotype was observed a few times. CDR3 nucleotide sequence: TGCAGTGCTAGAAGGTTGGAGACTAGCGGGAGAGTTGAGCAGTTCTTC. It encodes CSARRLETSGRVEQFF. The chain couples TRBV20-1 to TRBJ2-1; 12 nucleotides agree with TRBD2. The CDR3 is 16 amino acids. With V trimmed by 2 bases and J by 9 bases, 11 bases remained unmatched. Per the germline V gene, CDR1 is DFQATT and CDR2 is SNEGSKA (reference sequence).

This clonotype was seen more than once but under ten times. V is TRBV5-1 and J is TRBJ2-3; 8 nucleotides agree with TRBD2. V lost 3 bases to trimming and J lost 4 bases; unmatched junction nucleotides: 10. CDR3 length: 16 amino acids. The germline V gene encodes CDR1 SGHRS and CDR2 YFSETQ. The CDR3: CASSSFSGGHADTQYF. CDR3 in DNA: TGCGCCAGCAGCTCATTCTCGGGGGGGCACGCAGATACGCAGTATTTT.